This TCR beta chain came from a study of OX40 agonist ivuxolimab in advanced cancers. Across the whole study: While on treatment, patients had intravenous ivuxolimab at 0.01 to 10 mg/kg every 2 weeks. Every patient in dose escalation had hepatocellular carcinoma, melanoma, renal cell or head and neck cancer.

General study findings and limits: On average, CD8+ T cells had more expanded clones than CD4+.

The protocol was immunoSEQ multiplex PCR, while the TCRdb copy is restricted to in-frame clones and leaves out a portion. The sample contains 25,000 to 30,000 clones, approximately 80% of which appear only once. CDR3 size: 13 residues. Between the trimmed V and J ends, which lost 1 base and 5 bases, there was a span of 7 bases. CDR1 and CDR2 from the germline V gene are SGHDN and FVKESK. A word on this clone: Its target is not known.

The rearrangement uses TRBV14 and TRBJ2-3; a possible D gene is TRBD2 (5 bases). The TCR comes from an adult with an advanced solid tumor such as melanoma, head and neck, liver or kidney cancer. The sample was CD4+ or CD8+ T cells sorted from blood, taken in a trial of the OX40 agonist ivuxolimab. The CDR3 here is CASSQVGGDTQYF. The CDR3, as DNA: TGTGCCAGCAGCCAAGTTGGAGGAGATACGCAGTATTTT.